Listed here are 4 T cell receptor beta chains from one sample, sequenced in a study of blood T cell repertoires in COVID-19. TCRdb keeps only in-frame clones here, not all; method: immunoSEQ multiplex PCR. The table lists around 15,000 clones, about 87% of them singletons, with about 8.3% in the top ten. The specimen was peripheral blood. These receptors were taken from a human donor in a cohort sampled during active COVID-19.

V is TRBV28 and J is TRBJ2-3, with a tentative D call TRBD1 (6 bases). This CDR3 has 16 amino acids. V was pared by 6 bases and J by 2 bases, with 18 bases between. CDR1 is MDHEN and CDR2 is SYDVKM in the germline V gene. CDR3: CASRRAGRGYTDTQYF. DNA of the CDR3: TGTGCCAGCAGGAGGGCGGGCAGGGGATACACAGATACGCAGTATTTT.

The genes are TRBV9 and TRBJ2-7; D perhaps matches TRBD2 (6 bases). Trimming stripped 2 bases from V and 0 bases from J, with 9 bases between. Germline V gene lookup returns CDR1 SGDLS and CDR2 YYNGEE. This CDR3 is built from 14 residues. CDR3 coding DNA: TGTGCCAGCAGCGTTGGGGGGAGCTCCTACGAGCAGTACTTC. Amino acids: CASSVGGSSYEQYF. The full variable domain, its missing parts supplied by reference TRBV9 and TRBJ2-7, is DSGVTQTPKHLITATGQRVTLRCSPRSGDLSVYWYQQSLDQGLQFLIQYYNGEERAKGNILERFSAQQFPDLHSELNLSSLELGDSALYFCASSVGGSSYEQYFGPGTRLTVT.

The CDR3 loop reads CASSLGQGSYEQYF. In DNA form, the CDR3 reads TGTGCCAGCAGCTTGGGACAGGGAAGTTACGAGCAGTACTTC. The chain combines TRBV5-4 with TRBJ2-7; 7 bases agree with TRBD1. Trimming cost V 0 bases and J 4 bases; bases outside gene matches: 4. This CDR3 spans 14 amino acids. CDR1 is SGHNT and CDR2 is YYREEE in the germline V gene (reference sequence).

V and J are TRBV7-9 and TRBJ2-3, with D maybe TRBD1 (6 bases). This CDR3 is built from 16 residues. Trimming stripped 2 bases from V and 1 base from J, with 13 bases between. Looked up from germline, CDR1 is SEHNR and CDR2 is FQNEAQ (reference sequence). The CDR3 protein is CASSLLSRGRTDTQYF. CDR3 in DNA: TGTGCCAGCAGCTTACTCTCCAGGGGACGCACAGATACGCAGTATTTT.